This TCR beta chain comes out of a study of patients and donors after allogeneic stem cell transplantation. One entry per CDR3 protein results from TCRdb running MiXCR on the RT-PCR reads. The sample yields 150,000 or so distinct CDR3 sequences, approximately 24% seen once. Sequencing was carried out using blood, either unsorted or a sorted T cell fraction (not recorded which). This TCR derives from a human donor who was either an allogeneic HSCT recipient or a stem cell or donor lymphocyte infusion donor (not recorded which). It is not recorded whose cells these are; they may come from a transplant donor.

The CDR3 sequence: CASSSPRGTLDIYEQYF. For the CDR3, the DNA is TGCGCCAGCAGCTCCCCCCGGGGGACTCTTGATATCTACGAGCAGTACTTC. This sequence joins TRBV5-1 and TRBJ2-7; maybe TRBD2 (6 bases). Per germline, CDR1 SGHRS and CDR2 YFSETQ. The CDR3 contains 17 residues. The V end lost 3 bases, the J end lost 3 bases, and 22 bases lay between the germline ends.